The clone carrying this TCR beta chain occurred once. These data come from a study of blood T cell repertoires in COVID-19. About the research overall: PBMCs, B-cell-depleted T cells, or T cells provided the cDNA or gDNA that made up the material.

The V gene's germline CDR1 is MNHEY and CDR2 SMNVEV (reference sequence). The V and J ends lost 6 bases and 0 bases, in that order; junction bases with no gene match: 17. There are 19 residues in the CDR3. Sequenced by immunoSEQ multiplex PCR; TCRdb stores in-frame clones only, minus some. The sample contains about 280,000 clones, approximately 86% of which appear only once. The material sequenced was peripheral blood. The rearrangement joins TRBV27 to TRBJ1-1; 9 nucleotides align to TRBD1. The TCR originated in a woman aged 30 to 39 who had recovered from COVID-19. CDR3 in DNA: TGTGCCAGCAGCGGAGATCGGACAGGGGCAGTGACGCTGAACACTGAAGCTTTCTTT. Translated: CASSGDRTGAVTLNTEAFF.